A single sample gave rise to the 2 T cell receptor beta chains below, sequenced in a study of CD8 T cells in ankylosing spondylitis. TCRdb recomputed calls from the 5' RACE reads with MiXCR, one row per CDR3 protein. Of 300,000 to 350,000 distinct CDR3 sequences listed, 11% are singletons. Sequenced material: blood, either unsorted or a sorted T cell fraction (not recorded which). Source of these receptors: a female donor with ankylosing spondylitis or in good health (not recorded which).

The chain carries TRBV5-1 and TRBJ1-5; D is undetermined. Between the trimmed V and J ends, which lost 0 bases and 7 bases, there was a span of 11 bases. This CDR3 is 14 amino acids long. Germline CDR1 reads SGHRS; CDR2 reads YFSETQ. The CDR3 bases are TGCGCCAGCAGCTTGGGGGAGGTAGGCCAGCCCCAGCATTTT. Protein: CASSLGEVGQPQHF.

This clonotype has at least ten counts. V and J are TRBV20-1 and TRBJ2-5; 8 positions match TRBD1. The CDR3 has 16 amino acids. V dropped 0 bases and J dropped 2; count of bases not matched to a gene: 8. Germline V gene data show CDR1 as DFQATT and CDR2 as SNEGSKA (reference sequence). The CDR3: CSARDADRGNQETQYF. CDR3 bases: TGCAGTGCTAGAGATGCCGACAGGGGAAATCAAGAGACCCAGTACTTC.